This T cell receptor beta chain was observed in a study of T-cell reconstitution after alpha-beta-depleted transplantation in children. The V gene lost 7 bases and the J gene lost 5 bases, with 11 bases spanning the gap. The CDR3 runs 12 residues. A TCRbeta library incorporating unique molecular identifiers was prepared. TCRdb re-derived calls from the PCR reads in MiXCR, one entry per CDR3 protein. The sample records some 200,000 distinct CDR3 sequences, about 9.5% being singletons. Sequencing was performed on PBMCs from the stem cell graft donor, taken from the stem cell graft. The sequence came from a human donor who donated a stem cell graft to a child with acute lymphoblastic leukemia. The rearrangement uses TRBV12-3 or TRBV12-4 and TRBJ1-1; D gene uncertain. In DNA, the CDR3 is TGTGCCAGCACGGTTGGCAGGACTGAAGCTTTCTTT. This encodes CASTVGRTEAFF.